This T cell receptor beta chain was recorded in a study of OX40 agonist ivuxolimab in advanced cancers. Profiling relied on immunoSEQ multiplex PCR, and the TCRdb table lists in-frame clones only, not all of them. The sample consists of about 41,000 clones, approximately 82% of them appearing once. This CDR3 comprises 13 residues. With V trimmed by 4 bases and J by 4 bases, 2 bases remained unmatched. Germline CDR1 SGHTA, CDR2 FQGNSA. Details on this clone: Its antigen is undetermined.

Study-level findings and limits: Averaging showed that CD8+ T cells had more expanded clones than CD4+ did.

The V gene is TRBV7-2, the J gene TRBJ2-7; 9 nucleotides agree with TRBD1. The sequencing here drew on CD4+ or CD8+ T cells sorted from blood, taken in a trial of the OX40 agonist ivuxolimab. This receptor was obtained from an adult with an advanced solid tumor such as melanoma, head and neck, liver or kidney cancer. The CDR3 nucleotides are TGTGCCAGCAGCTCACAGGGGGCGTACGAGCAGTACTTC. Its protein product is CASSSQGAYEQYF.